The next 14 T cell receptor beta chains were all read from a single sample in a study of blood T cells in healthy people across ages. A J-beta primer mix and a sample-barcoded 5' primer were used in a second PCR of roughly 6 to 11 cycles. TCRdb used MiXCR to reprocess the 5' RACE reads, holding one entry per CDR3 protein. Here the sample spans 780,000 or so distinct CDR3 sequences, 56% being singletons. The sample comprised blood. These receptors were taken from a man aged 40-49 years in good health.

The chain employs TRBV9 and TRBJ2-3; 7 bases fit TRBD1. There are 16 residues in the CDR3. Looked up from germline, CDR1 is SGDLS and CDR2 is YYNGEE. Trimming took 0 bases from V and 2 from J; bases not matched to a gene: 6. CDR3 region: CASSVAGGPLTDTQYF. Here the CDR3 DNA reads TGTGCCAGCAGCGTAGCAGGGGGACCGCTCACAGATACGCAGTATTTT.

The V call is TRBV28, the J call TRBJ2-1; D ambiguous. The CDR3 length is 15 residues. Germline V lookup: CDR1 MDHEN, CDR2 SYDVKM. The V end lost 5 bases, the J end lost 9 bases, and 20 bases lay between the germline ends. CDR3 sequence: CASSETTRKSGEQFF. Here the CDR3 DNA reads TGTGCCAGCAGTGAGACAACCCGCAAGTCTGGTGAGCAGTTCTTC.

This rearrangement joins TRBV4-3 to TRBJ2-1; 7 bases fit TRBD1. V was clipped by 5 bases and J by 4 bases; unmatched bases: 8. CDR3 length equals 15 residues. The germline V gene has CDR1 LGHNA and CDR2 YSLEER. Here the CDR3 reads CASSFTGTEYNEQFF. CDR3 bases: TGCGCCAGCAGCTTTACCGGGACAGAGTACAATGAGCAGTTCTTC.

This sequence joins TRBV28 and TRBJ2-5, with D hard to call. Germline CDR1 MDHEN, CDR2 SYDVKM. The CDR3 contains 15 residues. V dropped 5 bases and J dropped 2 bases, with 15 bases sitting between them. CDR3 sequence (DNA): TGTGCCAGCAGTCCATCCGGCGGACCACAAGAGACCCAGTACTTC. It specifies CASSPSGGPQETQYF.

The chain carries TRBV2 and TRBJ1-5, with 8 bases lining up with TRBD1. Germline V gives CDR1 SNHLY, CDR2 FYNNEI. V gave up 6 bases and J gave up 0 bases; unmatched junction bases: 7. CDR3 length: 16 amino acids. Written as DNA, the CDR3 is TGTGCCAGCAGCCGAGGGACAGGCTATAGCAATCAGCCCCAGCATTTT. Translated: CASSRGTGYSNQPQHF. Combining the CDR3 with reference TRBV2 and TRBJ1-5 gives the whole variable domain EPEVTQTPSHQVTQMGQEVILRCVPISNHLYFYWYRQILGQKVEFLVSFYNNEISEKSEIFDDQFSVERPDGSNFTLKIRSTKLEDSAMYFCASSRGTGYSNQPQHFGDGTRLSIL.

The rearrangement uses TRBV10-2 and TRBJ2-1; 10 positions agree with TRBD2. There are 14 residues in the CDR3. CDR1 and CDR2 from the germline V gene are WSHSY and SAAADI. J gave up 6 bases and V 6 bases, and 5 bases lay outside the gene matches. The chain's CDR3 is CASRGLASSNEQFF. As DNA, the CDR3 is TGCGCCAGCAGGGGACTAGCGAGCTCCAATGAGCAGTTCTTC.

This sequence joins TRBV7-3 and TRBJ1-6; 9 bases are a match to TRBD1. The V segment lost 8 bases and the J segment 10 bases; nucleotides outside the gene matches: 12. This CDR3 contains 15 residues. In germline, CDR1 is SGHTA, CDR2 FQGTGA. The CDR3 DNA is TGTGCCAGCTCCCTTTACAGGGGGCCGGGATCACCCCTCCACTTT. The encoded protein is CASSLYRGPGSPLHF.

This chain joins TRBV6-5 and TRBJ2-3; TRBD2 agrees at 11 bases. The CDR3 length is 15 residues. Germline V gives CDR1 MNHEY, CDR2 SVGAGI. The J segment lost 4 bases and the V segment lost 5 bases, leaving 5 bases of the junction unmatched. The CDR3: CASSPTSGGSDTQYF. The DNA for the CDR3 is TGTGCCAGCAGTCCCACTAGCGGGGGCTCAGATACGCAGTATTTT.

The chain carries TRBV28 and TRBJ2-7; no definite D call. The germline V gene encodes CDR1 MDHEN and CDR2 SYDVKM. The CDR3 loop spans 13 amino acids. V dropped 7 bases and J dropped 2 bases, with 12 bases sitting between them. CDR3 amino acids: CASTRAATYEQYF. The CDR3 DNA reads as TGTGCCAGCACTAGGGCGGCGACCTACGAGCAGTACTTC.

The rearrangement uses TRBV28 and TRBJ2-1; 9 nucleotides line up with TRBD1. With V trimmed by 4 bases and J by 10 bases, 5 bases remained unmatched. This CDR3 is built from 13 residues. Germline-derived CDR1 and CDR2 are MDHEN and SYDVKM. The DNA for the CDR3 is TGTGCCAGCAGTTCTCCGGACAGGGGCGAGCAGTTCTTC. This encodes CASSSPDRGEQFF.

V is TRBV28 and J is TRBJ2-5; D not certain. V lost 6 bases, J lost 11 bases, and 22 bases lay in between. The CDR3 spans 14 residues. Per the germline V gene, CDR1 is MDHEN and CDR2 is SYDVKM. The chain's CDR3 is CASSLAEVYNEQYF. The CDR3 DNA sequence: TGTGCCAGCAGCTTAGCAGAGGTTTACAATGAGCAGTACTTC.

CDR3 DNA: TGTGCCATCAGTGTCGGGAACGGGGGGGGCTACGAGCAGTACTTC. Its protein product is CAISVGNGGGYEQYF. V gene TRBV10-3 combines with J gene TRBJ2-7; 8 bases match TRBD2. The V segment lost 4 bases and the J segment 3 bases; nucleotides outside the gene matches: 8. The CDR3 has 15 amino acids. Germline V gives CDR1 ENHRY, CDR2 SYGVKD.

V gene TRBV20-1 combines with J gene TRBJ2-5; the D is unclear. The CDR3 loop spans 13 amino acids. V lost 3 bases and J lost 0, with 8 bases in between. Germline V gene lookup returns CDR1 DFQATT and CDR2 SNEGSKA (reference sequence). CDR3 DNA: TGCAGTGCTAGTGGTCAGTACCAAGAGACCCAGTACTTC. Its protein is CSASGQYQETQYF.

This chain connects TRBV20-1 to TRBJ2-1; maybe TRBD2 (6 bases). Germline CDR1 DFQATT, CDR2 SNEGSKA (reference sequence). The CDR3 is made up of 13 amino acids. Trimming left V 5 bases short and J 4 bases short, with 12 bases between. The DNA for the CDR3 is TGCAGTGCTTCCAGCGGGTTGTACAATGAGCAGTTCTTC. This sequence encodes CSASSGLYNEQFF.